This TCR beta chain was profiled in a study of identical twins. The authors used template switching to add a universal primer site and gave cDNA unique molecular identifiers. MiXCR was run by TCRdb on the 5' RACE reads, yielding one entry per CDR3 protein. The sample includes 540,000 or so distinct CDR3 sequences, under 25% seen only once; the top ten take 0.48%. All donors comprised healthy Caucasians. The V gene's germline CDR1 is MNHNS and CDR2 SASEGT. V lost 2 bases to trimming and J lost 2 bases, with 12 bases between them. The CDR3 loop spans 16 amino acids. This clonotype appeared a few times. Its antigen remains unidentified. Study observations and caveats: Within cord blood, abundant beta clonotypes carried fewer insertions, but memory repertoires showed no such trend.

This sample was shared with a second study, whose subject was yellow fever vaccine responses in identical twins.

The material sequenced was CD4+ T cells sorted from blood. The rearrangement joins TRBV6-1 to TRBJ1-4; perhaps TRBD1 as D (6 bases). The source is a woman aged 18 to 35 in good health. The chain's CDR3 is CASSERTGRTNEKLFF. The CDR3 region has the DNA TGTGCCAGCAGTGAAAGAACAGGGAGGACTAATGAAAAACTGTTTTTT.